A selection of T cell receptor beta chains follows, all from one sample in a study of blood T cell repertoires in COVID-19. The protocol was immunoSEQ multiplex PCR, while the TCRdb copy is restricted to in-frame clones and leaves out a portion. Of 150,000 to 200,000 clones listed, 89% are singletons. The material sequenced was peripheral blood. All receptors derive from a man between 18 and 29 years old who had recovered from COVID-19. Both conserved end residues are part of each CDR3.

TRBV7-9 CASSVNSVNEKLFF
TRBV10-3 CAISDGQVSNQPQHF
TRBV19 CASQLGAKNIQYF
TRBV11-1 CASSLGGGTEQFF
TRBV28 CASSPLFVENGNYGYTF
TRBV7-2 CASSMRSDSNQPQHF
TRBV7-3 CASSYGGPGTGELFF
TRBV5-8 CASSFRPGSTSYEQYF
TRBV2 CASIFAGGFEGEQYF
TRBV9 CASSIKREGSTDTQYF
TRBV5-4 CASRLDGGSSYEQYF
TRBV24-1 CATGSGRNEKLFF
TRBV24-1 CATREGGTDTQYF
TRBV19 CASSITGLAVRDEQFF
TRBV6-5 CASTRPGTGNNEQFF
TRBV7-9 CASSSSGRGEAFF
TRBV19 CASTPGLAGWGEQFF
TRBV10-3 CAISESGRTNTGELFF
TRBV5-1 CASRETGATNEKLFF
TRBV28 CASSLTSGAYNEQFF
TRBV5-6 CASSPKARYIEQYF
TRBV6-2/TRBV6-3 CASSYDRGQDYTF
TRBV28 CASSFFSGSQETQYF
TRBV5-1 CASSLTGGHTDTQYF
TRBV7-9 CASSLEPGQETQYF
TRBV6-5 CASSYSVQATDTQYF
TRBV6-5 CASSSVRGYEQYF